This TCR beta chain was retrieved from a study of T cell changes during pregnancy in multiple sclerosis. The protocol was immunoSEQ multiplex PCR, while the TCRdb copy is restricted to in-frame clones and leaves out a portion. The sample includes about 28,000 clones, roughly 91% of them seen just once. The CDR3 runs 16 residues. The ends lost 0 bases at V and 2 bases at J; junction bases unmatched: 7. CDR1 and CDR2 (germline): SGHDT, YYEEEE. The rearrangement links TRBV5-6 to TRBJ1-2, with 7 bases that match TRBD1. This specimen consisted of CD4+ T cells from peripheral blood mononuclear cells, obtained in the first trimester of pregnancy. This receptor was obtained from a female donor in good health, enrolled as a control in a pregnancy study. The CDR3, as DNA: TGTGCCAGCAGCTTGGGGACAGGACTGGCGAACTATGGCTACACCTTC. Translating it yields CASSLGTGLANYGYTF.